The next 5 T cell receptor beta chains were all read from a single sample in a study of T cells in Graves' hyperthyroidism and ophthalmopathy. RNA transcripts served as the template for amplifying TCR beta CDR3 regions. The primer set for the first-round RT-PCR of the TCR CDR3 was HTBI. A single record per CDR3 protein comes from TCRdb applying MiXCR to the multiplex PCR reads. The repertoire holds hundreds of thousands of distinct CDR3 sequences, approximately 15% seen once, with 4% to 5.5% in the top ten. The sequenced sample consisted of blood. Source of these receptors: a woman aged 40 to 50 with Graves' ophthalmopathy.

J is TRBJ1-2 and V is TRBV30; 8 positions match TRBD1. Trimming took 3 bases from V and 3 from J; bases not matched to a gene: 12. CDR1 is GTSNPN, CDR2 SVGIG, per germline (reference sequence). The CDR3 is made up of 16 amino acids. The DNA for the CDR3 is TGTGCCTGGAGCCCTTACTATGACAGGGGAGACTATGGCTACACCTTC. It encodes CAWSPYYDRGDYGYTF. The complete variable domain, with remaining parts taken from reference TRBV30 and TRBJ1-2, reads SQTIHQWPATLVQPVGSPLSLECTVEGTSNPNLYWYRQAAGRGLQLLFYSVGIGQISSEVPQNLSASRPQDRQFILSSKKLLLSDSGFYLCAWSPYYDRGDYGYTFGSGTRLTVV.

This clonotype was detected ten times or more. The V call is TRBV13, the J call TRBJ1-1, with TRBD1 matching over 7 bases. Germline CDR1 and CDR2: PRHDT and FYEKMQ (reference sequence). This CDR3 is 16 amino acids long. J was trimmed by 2 bases and V by 4 bases; bases with no gene match: 10. Here the CDR3 reads CASSSTGDRGNTEAFF. CDR3 nucleotide sequence: TGTGCCAGCAGCTCCACAGGGGATCGAGGAAACACTGAAGCTTTCTTT.

This clonotype was picked up many times. This rearrangement joins TRBV6-1 to TRBJ2-2; D uncertain. CDR1 is MNHNS and CDR2 is SASEGT in the germline V gene. V was shortened by 6 bases and J by 0 bases, with 8 bases between the two germline ends. CDR3 size: 14 residues. CDR3 nucleotides: TGTGCCAGCAGGCTTGCGGCGAACACCGGGGAGCTGTTTTTT. This encodes CASRLAANTGELFF.

This clonotype was counted many times. This rearrangement joins TRBV28 to TRBJ1-1, with D tentatively TRBD1 (5 bases). The CDR3 length is 17 residues. Per the germline V gene, CDR1 is MDHEN and CDR2 is SYDVKM. Trimming left V 1 base short and J 8 bases short, with 23 bases between. The CDR3 protein is CASSLFGQHPVDLEAFF. DNA of the CDR3: TGTGCCAGCAGTTTATTCGGACAACATCCCGTCGATTTGGAAGCTTTCTTT.

This clonotype has ten or more counts. The chain combines TRBV15 with TRBJ1-5, with D uncertain. CDR3 length: 15 amino acids. CDR1 is LNHNV, CDR2 YYDKDF, per germline (reference sequence). V gave up 3 bases and J gave up 4 bases, with 13 bases separating them. CDR3 in DNA: TGTGCCACCAGCAGCCGGGAGCTTCTTAATCAGCCCCAGCATTTT. Translation gives CATSSRELLNQPQHF. Full variable domain (rest looked up from reference TRBV15 and TRBJ1-5): DAMVIQNPRYQVTQFGKPVTLSCSQTLNHNVMYWYQQKSSQAPKLLFHYYDKDFNNEADTPDNFQSRRPNTSFCFLDIRSPGLGDTAMYLCATSSRELLNQPQHFGDGTRLSIL.